This T cell receptor (beta chain) was sequenced in a study of blood T cell dynamics during melanoma immunotherapy. Study conclusions and caveats: Whether repertoire-driving clones were melanoma-specific could not be determined. Disease-control patients' PBMC repertoires became either more clonal or more diverse at W3.

Specified time point: pre-treatment baseline. Prior systemic cancer therapy, immunosuppressant use and other active malignancies excluded patients. Repertoires were generated with immunoSEQ multiplex PCR, while TCRdb's copy carries only in-frame clones and drops some. The sample holds approximately 23,000 clones, roughly nine tenths seen once. This clone was counted once. Its specificity is not known. Looked up from germline, CDR1 is SGHAT and CDR2 is FQNNGV. This CDR3 has 16 amino acids. V trimming: 4 bases; J trimming: 15 bases; junction bases outside the gene matches: 20. The chain joins TRBV11-2 to TRBJ2-1; 8 positions agree with TRBD2. The material sequenced was blood, taken from a patient treated with checkpoint blockade. This TCR was sampled from a human donor with melanoma. The CDR3 region has the DNA TGTGCCAGCAGCTCCCATAGCGGGAAAAGGCGTGTTTCTTGGTTCTTC. Its protein is CASSSHSGKRRVSWFF.